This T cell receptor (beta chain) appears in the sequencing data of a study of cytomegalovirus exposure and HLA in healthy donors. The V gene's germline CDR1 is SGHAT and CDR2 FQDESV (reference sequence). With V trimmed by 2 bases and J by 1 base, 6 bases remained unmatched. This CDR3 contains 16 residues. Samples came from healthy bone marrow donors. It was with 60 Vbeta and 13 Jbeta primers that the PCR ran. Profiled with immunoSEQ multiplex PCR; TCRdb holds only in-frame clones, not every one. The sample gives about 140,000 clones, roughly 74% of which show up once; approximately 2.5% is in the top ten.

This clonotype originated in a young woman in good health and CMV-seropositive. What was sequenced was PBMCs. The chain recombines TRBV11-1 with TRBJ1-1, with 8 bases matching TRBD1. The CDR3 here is CASSLRMDRANTEAFF. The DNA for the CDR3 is TGTGCCAGCAGCTTACGAATGGACAGGGCGAACACTGAAGCTTTCTTT. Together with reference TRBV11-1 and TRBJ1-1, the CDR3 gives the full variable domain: EAEVAQSPRYKITEKSQAVAFWCDPISGHATLYWYRQILGQGPELLVQFQDESVVDDSQLPKDRFSAERLKGVDSTLKIQPAELGDSAMYLCASSLRMDRANTEAFFGQGTRLTVV.